These T cell receptor beta chains were read from a single sample in a study of radiotherapy plus CTLA-4 blockade in lung cancer. The data were produced by immunoSEQ multiplex PCR, yet TCRdb's version contains in-frame clones alone and is incomplete. This table holds tens of thousands of clones, roughly 80% found once. The material was peripheral blood, obtained from a patient treated with radiotherapy plus ipilimumab. The receptors come from a human donor with non-small cell lung cancer who had stable disease on radiotherapy plus ipilimumab. Both conserved end residues are part of each CDR3. A D gene is named only where the DNA matches it firmly. Clone size is not always given. Where it is, it says once, few, many or a class for expanded clones.

j_gene: TRBJ1-5
v_gene: TRBV7-2
d_gene: .
abundance: .
CDR3aa: CASSLSQPQPQHF
CDR3nt: TGTGCCAGCAGCTTAAGCCAGCCCCAGCCCCAGCATTTT

j_gene: TRBJ2-3
v_gene: TRBV2
d_gene: TRBD1
abundance: .
CDR3aa: CASRTGKSTDTQYF
CDR3nt: TGTGCCAGCAGGACAGGGAAGAGCACAGATACGCAGTATTTT

j_gene: TRBJ1-1
v_gene: TRBV18
d_gene: TRBD1
abundance: .
CDR3aa: CASSPGQGKNTEAFF
CDR3nt: TGTGCCAGCTCACCAGGACAGGGGAAGAACACTGAAGCTTTCTTT

j_gene: TRBJ2-4
v_gene: TRBV7-9
d_gene: TRBD2
abundance: few
CDR3aa: CASSPGGVNIQYF
CDR3nt: TGTGCCAGCAGCCCTGGGGGGGTGAACATTCAGTACTTC

j_gene: TRBJ2-7
v_gene: TRBV2
d_gene: TRBD1
abundance: once
CDR3aa: CASIWGTGRYEQYF
CDR3nt: TGTGCCAGCATCTGGGGGACAGGGAGGTACGAGCAGTACTTC

j_gene: TRBJ2-5
v_gene: TRBV7-7
d_gene: TRBD2
abundance: .
CDR3aa: CASSPEAGLAFETQYF
CDR3nt: TGTGCTAGCAGCCCCGAGGCAGGACTAGCTTTCGAGACCCAGTACTTC

j_gene: TRBJ1-3
v_gene: TRBV6-1
d_gene: .
abundance: .
CDR3aa: CASRDNTGGNTIYF
CDR3nt: TGTGCCAGCAGAGACAATACAGGTGGAAACACCATATATTTT

j_gene: TRBJ2-1
v_gene: TRBV2
d_gene: .
abundance: once
CDR3aa: CASSDWRHNEQFF
CDR3nt: TGTGCCAGCAGTGACTGGCGACACAATGAGCAGTTCTTC

j_gene: TRBJ1-6
v_gene: TRBV11-2
d_gene: .
abundance: .
CDR3aa: CASSRDPNGGSPLHF
CDR3nt: TGTGCCAGCAGCCGGGACCCAAATGGAGGTTCACCCCTCCACTTT

j_gene: TRBJ1-1
v_gene: TRBV28
d_gene: .
abundance: .
CDR3aa: CASTTTPTEAFF
CDR3nt: TGTGCCAGCACCACTACTCCCACTGAAGCTTTCTTT

j_gene: TRBJ2-2
v_gene: TRBV6-5
d_gene: .
abundance: .
CDR3aa: CASSYVRNTGELFF
CDR3nt: TGTGCCAGCAGTTACGTGCGGAATACCGGGGAGCTGTTTTTT

j_gene: TRBJ2-4
v_gene: TRBV13
d_gene: TRBD2
abundance: .
CDR3aa: CASSVLAGKNIQYF
CDR3nt: TGTGCCAGCAGCGTACTAGCGGGGAAAAACATTCAGTACTTC

j_gene: TRBJ2-5
v_gene: TRBV2
d_gene: TRBD2
abundance: .
CDR3aa: CASSPQSGGKETQYF
CDR3nt: TGTGCCAGCAGTCCACAAAGCGGGGGGAAAGAGACCCAGTACTTC

j_gene: TRBJ2-5
v_gene: TRBV7-3
d_gene: .
abundance: few
CDR3aa: CASSLAGQPQETQYF
CDR3nt: TGTGCCAGCAGCTTAGCCGGACAGCCCCAAGAGACCCAGTACTTC

j_gene: TRBJ1-3
v_gene: TRBV5-5
d_gene: TRBD1
abundance: .
CDR3aa: CASSRDREGNTIYF
CDR3nt: TGTGCCAGCAGCAGGGACAGGGAAGGAAACACCATATATTTT

j_gene: TRBJ1-2
v_gene: TRBV7-2
d_gene: .
abundance: .
CDR3aa: CASSLLGGGYTF
CDR3nt: TGTGCCAGCAGCTTACTGGGGGGTGGCTACACCTTC

j_gene: TRBJ1-4
v_gene: TRBV7-9
d_gene: .
abundance: .
CDR3aa: CASSSVTVRGNEKLFF
CDR3nt: TGTGCCAGCAGCTCCGTTACGGTGAGGGGTAATGAAAAACTGTTTTTT

j_gene: TRBJ2-3
v_gene: TRBV6-1
d_gene: .
abundance: .
CDR3aa: CASSLYTSTDTQYF
CDR3nt: TGTGCCAGCAGCCTATATACTAGCACAGATACGCAGTATTTT

j_gene: TRBJ2-3
v_gene: TRBV30
d_gene: .
abundance: .
CDR3aa: CAWSATGRPVTDTQYF
CDR3nt: TGTGCCTGGAGTGCGACAGGGAGGCCGGTCACAGATACGCAGTATTTT

j_gene: TRBJ1-1
v_gene: TRBV7-3
d_gene: .
abundance: .
CDR3aa: CASSPEVNTEAFF
CDR3nt: TGTGCCAGCAGCCCCGAGGTGAACACTGAAGCTTTCTTT

j_gene: TRBJ2-7
v_gene: TRBV28
d_gene: TRBD1
abundance: few
CDR3aa: CASSLGLGGGSYEQYF
CDR3nt: TGTGCCAGCAGTTTAGGTTTAGGGGGCGGATCCTACGAGCAGTACTTC

j_gene: TRBJ2-5
v_gene: TRBV12-1
d_gene: .
abundance: .
CDR3aa: CASSKSGRIQETQYF
CDR3nt: TGTGCCAGCAGCAAGTCGGGGCGGATCCAAGAGACCCAGTACTTC

j_gene: TRBJ2-4
v_gene: TRBV15
d_gene: .
abundance: .
CDR3aa: CATTDWGQRIAKNIQYF
CDR3nt: TGTGCCACCACTGACTGGGGGCAAAGAATAGCCAAAAACATTCAGTACTTC

j_gene: TRBJ1-2
v_gene: TRBV7-2
d_gene: TRBD1
abundance: .
CDR3aa: CASSHPQGARGYTF
CDR3nt: TGTGCCAGCAGCCACCCACAGGGGGCGAGGGGCTACACCTTC